Sequencing of this TCR beta chain was carried out in a study of T cells in localized non-small cell lung cancer. Notes on the study in general: Higher adjacent-lung clonality was associated with shorter survival.

There are 14 residues in the CDR3. The V gene lost 8 bases and the J gene lost 3 bases, with 14 bases spanning the gap. Per germline, CDR1 KGHSH and CDR2 LQKENI. Details on this clone: Its antigen is unidentified.

Only in-frame clones appear in the TCRdb table, and some are missing; sequencing was by immunoSEQ multiplex PCR. Among around 54,000 clones listed, roughly 89% were seen once. The sequence came from a male donor at least 60 years old with stage III squamous cell lung carcinoma. The chain is built from TRBV18 and TRBJ1-5; maybe TRBD1 (5 bases). Here the sequenced sample was peripheral blood, taken before any cancer treatment. The DNA for the CDR3 is TGTGCCAGCACCGCGGAGGGGATCAATCAGCCCCAGCATTTT. It encodes CASTAEGINQPQHF.